Following are 5 T cell receptor beta chains from one sample sequenced in a study of read filtering for tumor transcriptome and immune sequencing. From about 400 ng of RNA, a library with molecular barcoded alpha/delta and beta/gamma adaptors was made. One entry per CDR3 protein, called by TCRdb with MiXCR from the reads. The sample comprises around 58,000 distinct CDR3 sequences, more than 11% of which are singletons, and around 43% rests with the top ten. Material for sequencing was a population of CD138-negative cells sorted from bone marrow. The receptors were gathered from a donor at least 40 years old with multiple myeloma.

The table lists this clonotype with many counts. This chain uses TRBV27 with TRBJ2-7; TRBD1 or TRBD2 may be the D gene (5 bases each). The CDR3 runs 15 residues. The germline CDR1 and CDR2 sequences are MNHEY and SMNVEV (reference sequence). The V and J ends lost 6 bases and 2 bases respectively, with 17 bases between them. CDR3 protein: CASSLSGTEPYEQYF. Here the CDR3 DNA reads TGTGCCAGCAGCCTCTCCGGGACGGAACCCTACGAGCAGTACTTC.

This clonotype was picked up many times. The chain combines TRBV29-1 with TRBJ2-7, with D perhaps TRBD1 (5 bases). This CDR3 is built from 12 residues. Trimming took 5 bases from V and 4 from J, leaving 12 bases between them. CDR1 is SQVTM, CDR2 ANQGSEA, per germline. CDR3 residues: CSVRLGVYEQYF. The CDR3 DNA is TGCAGCGTTCGGTTAGGGGTTTACGAGCAGTACTTC.

This clonotype was seen a handful of times. This chain joins TRBV19 and TRBJ1-5, with 7 bases that match TRBD1. Germline V gives CDR1 LNHDA, CDR2 SQIVND (reference sequence). This CDR3 is built from 16 residues. V shed 7 bases, J shed 1 base, and the junction held 10 bases outside the gene matches. The CDR3 loop reads CASMRGQGGSNQPQHF. The CDR3 DNA reads TGTGCCAGTATGCGGGGGCAGGGGGGAAGCAATCAGCCCCAGCATTTT.

This clonotype was seen many times. The chain recombines TRBV6-2 or TRBV6-3 with TRBJ2-7; D is possibly TRBD1 or TRBD2 (5 bases each). Germline V gives CDR1 MNHEY, CDR2 SVGEGT. V lost 6 bases, J lost 1 base, and 13 bases lay in between. The CDR3 sequence is 14 residues long. The CDR3 sequence is CASRAGTASYEQYF. The CDR3, as DNA: TGTGCCAGCAGAGCCGGGACGGCTTCCTACGAGCAGTACTTC.

The sample holds a few counts of this clonotype. A clone one base away is much larger, so this may be a read error. The rearrangement links TRBV7-9 to TRBJ2-1, with 8 nucleotides matching TRBD1. Trimming took 5 bases from V and 12 from J; bases not matched to a gene: 9. CDR1 is SEHNR, CDR2 FQNEAQ, per germline (reference sequence). The CDR3 length is 13 residues. This CDR3 is CASSHIDRGRQFF. CDR3 DNA: TGTGCCAGCAGCCATATAGACAGGGGAAGGCAGTTCTTC.